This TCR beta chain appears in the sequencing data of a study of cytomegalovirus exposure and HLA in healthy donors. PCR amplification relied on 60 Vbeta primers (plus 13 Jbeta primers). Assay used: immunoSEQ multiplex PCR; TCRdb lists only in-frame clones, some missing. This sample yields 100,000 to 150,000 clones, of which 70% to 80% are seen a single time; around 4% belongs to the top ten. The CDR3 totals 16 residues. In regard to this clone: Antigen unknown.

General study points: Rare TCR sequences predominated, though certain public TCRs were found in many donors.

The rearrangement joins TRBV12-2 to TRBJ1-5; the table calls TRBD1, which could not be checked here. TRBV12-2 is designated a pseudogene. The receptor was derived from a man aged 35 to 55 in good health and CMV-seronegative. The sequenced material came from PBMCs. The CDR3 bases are TGTGCAAGTCGGGTTGGGACAGGGCTAGACAATCAGCCCCAGCATTTT. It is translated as CASRVGTGLDNQPQHF.